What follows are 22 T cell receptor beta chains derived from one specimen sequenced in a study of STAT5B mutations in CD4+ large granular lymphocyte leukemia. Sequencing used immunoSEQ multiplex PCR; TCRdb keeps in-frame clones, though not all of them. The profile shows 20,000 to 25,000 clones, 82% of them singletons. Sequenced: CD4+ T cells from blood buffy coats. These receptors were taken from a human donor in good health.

As DNA, the CDR3 is TGCGCCAGCAGCTTAACCGGGACAGCCGAAGCTTTCTTT. Residues: CASSLTGTAEAFF. The chain carries TRBV5-1 and TRBJ1-1, with 7 bases lining up with TRBD1. J lost 8 bases, V lost 2 bases, and 6 bases had no gene match. The CDR3 is 13 amino acids. The germline CDR1 and CDR2 sequences are SGHRS and YFSETQ. The whole variable domain, filled in from reference TRBV5-1 and TRBJ1-1, reads KAGVTQTPRYLIKTRGQQVTLSCSPISGHRSVSWYQQTPGQGLQFLFEYFSETQRNKGNFPGRFSGRQFSNSRSEMNVSTLELGDSALYLCASSLTGTAEAFFGQGTRLTVV.

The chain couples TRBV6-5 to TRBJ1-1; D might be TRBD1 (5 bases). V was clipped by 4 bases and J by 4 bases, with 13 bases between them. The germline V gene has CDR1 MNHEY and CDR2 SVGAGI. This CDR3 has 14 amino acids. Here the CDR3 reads CASSSPGRGTEAFF. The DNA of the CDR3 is TGTGCCAGCAGTTCCCCAGGGCGCGGCACTGAAGCTTTCTTT.

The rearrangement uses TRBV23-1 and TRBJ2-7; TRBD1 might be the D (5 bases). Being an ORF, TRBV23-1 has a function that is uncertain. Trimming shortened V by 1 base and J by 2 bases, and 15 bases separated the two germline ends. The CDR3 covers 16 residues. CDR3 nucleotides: TGCGCCAGCAGTCAATGGCACAGGAGCTTACCCTACGAGCAGTACTTC. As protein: CASSQWHRSLPYEQYF.

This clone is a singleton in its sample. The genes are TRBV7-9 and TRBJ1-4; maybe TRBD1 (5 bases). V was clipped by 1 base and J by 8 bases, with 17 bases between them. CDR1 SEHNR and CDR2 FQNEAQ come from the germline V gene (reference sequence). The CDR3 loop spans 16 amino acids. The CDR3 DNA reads TGTGCCAGCAGCTTAGATTACAGGCCTACGGGAGAAAAACTGTTTTTT. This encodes CASSLDYRPTGEKLFF.

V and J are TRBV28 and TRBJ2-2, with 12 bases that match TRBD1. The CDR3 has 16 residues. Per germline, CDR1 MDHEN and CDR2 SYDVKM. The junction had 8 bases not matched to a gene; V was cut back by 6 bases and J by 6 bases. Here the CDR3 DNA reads TGTGCCAGCAGGTCTTCCGGGGACAGGGGGCCCGGGGAGCTGTTTTTT. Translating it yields CASRSSGDRGPGELFF.

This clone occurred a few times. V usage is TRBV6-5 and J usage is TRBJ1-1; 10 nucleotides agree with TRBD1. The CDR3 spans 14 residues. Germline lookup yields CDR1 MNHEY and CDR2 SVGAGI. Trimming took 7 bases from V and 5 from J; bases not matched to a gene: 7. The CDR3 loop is CASIRDRGGTEAFF. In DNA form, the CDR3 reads TGTGCCAGCATTAGGGACAGGGGCGGGACTGAAGCTTTCTTT.

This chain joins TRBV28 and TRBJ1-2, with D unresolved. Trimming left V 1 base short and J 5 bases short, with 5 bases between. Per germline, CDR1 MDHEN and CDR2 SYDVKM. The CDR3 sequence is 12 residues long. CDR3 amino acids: CASSLLAYGYTF. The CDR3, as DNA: TGTGCCAGCAGTTTATTAGCGTATGGCTACACCTTC.

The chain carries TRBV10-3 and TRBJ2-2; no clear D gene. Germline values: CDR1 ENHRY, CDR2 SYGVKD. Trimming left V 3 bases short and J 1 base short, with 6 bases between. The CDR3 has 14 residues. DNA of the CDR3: TGTGCCATCAGTGAATCGGGGAACACCGGGGAGCTGTTTTTT. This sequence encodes CAISESGNTGELFF.

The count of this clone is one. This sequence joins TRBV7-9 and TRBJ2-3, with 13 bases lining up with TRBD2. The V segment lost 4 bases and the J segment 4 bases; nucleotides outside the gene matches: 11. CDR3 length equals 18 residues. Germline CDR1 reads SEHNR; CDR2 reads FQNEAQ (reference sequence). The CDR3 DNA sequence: TGTGCCAGCAGCTCCGTCTTCGGACTAGCGGGAGCCGCAGATACGCAGTATTTT. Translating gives CASSSVFGLAGAADTQYF.

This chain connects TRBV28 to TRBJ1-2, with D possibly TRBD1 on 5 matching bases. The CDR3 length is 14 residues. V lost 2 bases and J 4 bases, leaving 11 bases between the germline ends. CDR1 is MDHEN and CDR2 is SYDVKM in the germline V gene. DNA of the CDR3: TGTGCCAGCAGTTTACGCAGGGACGTCTATGGCTACACCTTC. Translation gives CASSLRRDVYGYTF.

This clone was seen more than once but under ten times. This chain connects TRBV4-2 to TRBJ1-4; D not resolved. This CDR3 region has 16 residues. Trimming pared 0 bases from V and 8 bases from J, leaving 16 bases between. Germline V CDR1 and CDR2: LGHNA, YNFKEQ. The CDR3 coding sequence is TGTGCCAGCAGCCAAGATTCGGGGTCCTTTCGGGAAAAACTGTTTTTT. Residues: CASSQDSGSFREKLFF.

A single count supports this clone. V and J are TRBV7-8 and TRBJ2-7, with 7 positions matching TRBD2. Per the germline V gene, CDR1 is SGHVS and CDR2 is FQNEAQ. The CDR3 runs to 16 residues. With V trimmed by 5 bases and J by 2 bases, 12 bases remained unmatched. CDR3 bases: TGTGCCAGCAGCCCAGCGGGCGGGAGTTGGACCTACGAGCAGTACTTC. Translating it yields CASSPAGGSWTYEQYF. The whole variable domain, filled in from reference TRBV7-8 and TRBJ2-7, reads GAGVSQSPRYKVAKRGQDVALRCDPISGHVSLFWYQQALGQGPEFLTYFQNEAQLDKSGLPSDRFFAERPEGSVSTLKIQRTQQEDSAVYLCASSPAGGSWTYEQYFGPGTRLTVT.

In DNA, the CDR3 is TGTGCCAGCAGCCCAAACAGGGGTAGGGGTATTCAGTACTTC. The encoded protein is CASSPNRGRGIQYF. The chain has TRBV11-2 and TRBJ2-4; TRBD1 matches 7 bases. Germline assignment: CDR1 SGHAT and CDR2 FQNNGV. With V trimmed by 5 bases and J by 10 bases, 11 bases remained unmatched. The CDR3 loop spans 14 amino acids.

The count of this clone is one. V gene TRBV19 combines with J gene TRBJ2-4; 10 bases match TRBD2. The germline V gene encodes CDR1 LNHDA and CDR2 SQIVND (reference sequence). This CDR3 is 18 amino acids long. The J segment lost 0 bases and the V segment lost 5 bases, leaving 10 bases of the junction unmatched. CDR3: CASSSLQREGRAKNIQYF. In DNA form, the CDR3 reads TGTGCCAGTAGTTCCTTACAGCGGGAGGGCCGAGCCAAAAACATTCAGTACTTC.

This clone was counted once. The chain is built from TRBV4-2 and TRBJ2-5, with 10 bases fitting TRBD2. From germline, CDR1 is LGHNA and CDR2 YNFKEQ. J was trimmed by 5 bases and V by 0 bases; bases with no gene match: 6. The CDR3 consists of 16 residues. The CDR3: CASSQELSGGVETQYF. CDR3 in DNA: TGTGCCAGCAGCCAAGAGCTCAGCGGGGGGGTCGAGACCCAGTACTTC.

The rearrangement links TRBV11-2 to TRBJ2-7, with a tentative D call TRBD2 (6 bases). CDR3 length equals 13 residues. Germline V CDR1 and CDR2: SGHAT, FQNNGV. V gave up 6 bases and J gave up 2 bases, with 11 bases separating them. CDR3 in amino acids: CASSGTPAYEQYF. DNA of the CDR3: TGTGCCAGCAGTGGGACTCCTGCCTACGAGCAGTACTTC.

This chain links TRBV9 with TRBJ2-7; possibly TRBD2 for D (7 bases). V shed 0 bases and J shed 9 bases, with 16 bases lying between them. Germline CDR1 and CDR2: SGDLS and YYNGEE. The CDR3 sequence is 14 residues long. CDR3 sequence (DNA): TGTGCCAGCAGCGTAGTGGTGGCGGGGGCCGGGCAGTACTTC. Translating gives CASSVVVAGAGQYF. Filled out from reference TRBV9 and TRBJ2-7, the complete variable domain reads DSGVTQTPKHLITATGQRVTLRCSPRSGDLSVYWYQQSLDQGLQFLIQYYNGEERAKGNILERFSAQQFPDLHSELNLSSLELGDSALYFCASSVVVAGAGQYFGPGTRLTVT.

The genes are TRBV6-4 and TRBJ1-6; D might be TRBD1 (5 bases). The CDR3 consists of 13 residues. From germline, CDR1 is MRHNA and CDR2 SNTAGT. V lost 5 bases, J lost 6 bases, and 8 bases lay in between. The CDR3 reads CASSSGTNSPLHF. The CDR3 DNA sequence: TGTGCCAGCAGTTCAGGGACTAATTCACCCCTCCACTTT.

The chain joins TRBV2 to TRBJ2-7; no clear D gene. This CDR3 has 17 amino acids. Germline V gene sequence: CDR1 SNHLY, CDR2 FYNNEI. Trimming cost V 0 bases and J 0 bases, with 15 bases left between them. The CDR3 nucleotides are TGTGCCAGCAGTGAAGCGTTACAAAGACTTAGCTCCTACGAGCAGTACTTC. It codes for CASSEALQRLSSYEQYF.

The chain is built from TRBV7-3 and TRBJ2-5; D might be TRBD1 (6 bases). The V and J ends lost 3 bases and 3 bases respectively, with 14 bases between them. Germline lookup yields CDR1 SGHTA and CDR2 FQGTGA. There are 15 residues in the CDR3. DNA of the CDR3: TGTGCCAGCAGCTTTCTGCCAGGGGATGAAGAGACCCAGTACTTC. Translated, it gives CASSFLPGDEETQYF.

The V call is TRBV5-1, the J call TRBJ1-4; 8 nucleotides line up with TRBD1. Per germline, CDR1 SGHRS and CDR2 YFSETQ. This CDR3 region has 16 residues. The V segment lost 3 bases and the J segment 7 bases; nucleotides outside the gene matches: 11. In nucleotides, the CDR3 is TGCGCCAGCAGCTCCAACTACAGGGGGTCGGGTGAAAAACTGTTTTTT. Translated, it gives CASSSNYRGSGEKLFF.

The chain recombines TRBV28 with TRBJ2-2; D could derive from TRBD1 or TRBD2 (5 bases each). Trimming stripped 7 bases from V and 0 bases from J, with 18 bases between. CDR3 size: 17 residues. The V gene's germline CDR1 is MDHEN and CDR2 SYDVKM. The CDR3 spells CASTIRGVKANTGELFF. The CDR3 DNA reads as TGTGCCAGCACTATCAGAGGGGTGAAGGCGAACACCGGGGAGCTGTTTTTT.